The TCR beta chain under discussion was sequenced for a study of T cell repertoires in cytomegalovirus infection. About this clonotype: Antigen: not known.

The germline V gene encodes CDR1 MDHEN and CDR2 SYDVKM. The V end was cut by 5 bases, the J end by 5 bases, with 12 bases between. The CDR3 is made up of 14 amino acids. General study results and limits: The cumulative frequency of public TCR beta families identified carriers of CMV plus the relevant HLA. HLA-C-restricted TCR beta clonotypes specific for CMV led the ex vivo response.

TCRdb reprocessed the reads with MiXCR, giving one entry per CDR3 protein. The profile covers approximately 180,000 distinct CDR3 sequences, with approximately 9.6% appearing a single time and approximately 4.2% taken by the ten largest. J is TRBJ1-4 and V is TRBV28; the D gene is possibly TRBD1 (6 bases). This receptor was taken from a human donor in good health (CMV status not recorded). Some clones in this sample may be carry-over from other donors' samples. The sample taken for sequencing was PBMCs. The CDR3 nucleotides are TGTGCCAGCAGTGTGTGGCAGGGGAATGAAAAACTGTTTTTT. Protein product: CASSVWQGNEKLFF.